This TCR beta chain was identified in a study of blood T cells in healthy people across ages. General study results and limits: Expanded clonotype shifts may have been confounded, as the donors had an unknown CMV status. It was found that TCR beta diversity correlated strongly with the percentage of naive T cells.

A second PCR, run for roughly 7 to 12 cycles, used a sample-barcoded 5' primer plus a J-beta primer mix. Every cDNA was tagged by a template-switch adaptor with 12 random nucleotides. Via MiXCR, TCRdb re-called the 5' RACE reads, giving one row per CDR3 protein. The data show fewer than 700,000 distinct CDR3 sequences, less than 60% seen once. The extraction recovered at least 5 micrograms of total RNA per sample. This CDR3 contains 13 residues. Germline loops: CDR1 SQVTM, CDR2 ANQGSEA. The V end was cut by 6 bases, the J end by 6 bases, with 17 bases between. About this clonotype: The antigen remains unidentified.

Sequenced input: blood. This receptor was obtained from a man of 80 years or more in good health. This rearrangement joins TRBV29-1 to TRBJ1-2, with D perhaps matching TRBD1 (6 bases). The chain's CDR3 is CSVDGQIRDGYTF. For the CDR3, the DNA is TGCAGCGTGGATGGACAGATAAGGGATGGCTACACCTTC.